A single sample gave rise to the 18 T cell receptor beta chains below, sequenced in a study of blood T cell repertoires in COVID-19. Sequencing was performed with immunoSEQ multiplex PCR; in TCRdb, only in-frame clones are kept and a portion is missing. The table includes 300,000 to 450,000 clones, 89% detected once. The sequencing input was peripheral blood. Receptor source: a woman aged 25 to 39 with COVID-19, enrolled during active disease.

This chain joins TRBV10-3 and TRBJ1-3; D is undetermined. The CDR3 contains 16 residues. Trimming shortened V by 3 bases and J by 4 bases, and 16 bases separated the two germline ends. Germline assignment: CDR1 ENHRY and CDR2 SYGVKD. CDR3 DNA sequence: TGTGCCATCAGTGAAGGCAGGTCTCTCAGAGGAAACACCATATATTTT. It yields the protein CAISEGRSLRGNTIYF.

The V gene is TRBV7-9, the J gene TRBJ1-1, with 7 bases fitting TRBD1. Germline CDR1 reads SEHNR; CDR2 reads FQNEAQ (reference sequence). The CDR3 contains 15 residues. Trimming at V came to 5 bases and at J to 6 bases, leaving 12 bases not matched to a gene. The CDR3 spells CASSPSGPGTAEAFF. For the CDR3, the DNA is TGTGCCAGCAGCCCAAGCGGACCCGGGACAGCTGAAGCTTTCTTT.

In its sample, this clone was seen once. CDR3 in amino acids: CASRPQGGVGTQYF. The DNA of the CDR3 is TGTGCCAGCAGACCTCAGGGTGGGGTGGGGACCCAGTACTTC. The chain combines TRBV28 with TRBJ2-5; maybe TRBD1 (5 bases). This CDR3 has 14 residues. The germline CDR1 and CDR2 sequences are MDHEN and SYDVKM. V was cut by 6 bases and J by 7 bases, with 18 bases left in between.

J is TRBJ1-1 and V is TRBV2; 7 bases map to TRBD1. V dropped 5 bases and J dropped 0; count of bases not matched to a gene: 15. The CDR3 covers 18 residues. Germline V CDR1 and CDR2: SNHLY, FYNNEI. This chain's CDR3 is CASSPYRGLNLMNTEAFF. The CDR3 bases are TGTGCCAGCAGTCCATACAGGGGCCTTAACCTGATGAACACTGAAGCTTTCTTT.

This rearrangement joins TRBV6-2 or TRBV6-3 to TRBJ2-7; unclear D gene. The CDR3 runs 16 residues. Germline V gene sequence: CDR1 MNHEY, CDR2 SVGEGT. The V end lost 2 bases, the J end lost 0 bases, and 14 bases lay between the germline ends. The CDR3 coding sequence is TGTGCCAGCAGTTACGATCCTGCACGGAGCTCCTACGAGCAGTACGTC. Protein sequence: CASSYDPARSSYEQYV.

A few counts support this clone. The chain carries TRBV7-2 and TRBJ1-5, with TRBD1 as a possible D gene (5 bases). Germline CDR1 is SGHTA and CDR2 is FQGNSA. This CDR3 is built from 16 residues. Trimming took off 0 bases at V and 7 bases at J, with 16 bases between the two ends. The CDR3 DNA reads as TGTGCCAGCAGCTTAGCGCTGGGCAGGGCAGGCCAGCCCCAGCATTTT. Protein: CASSLALGRAGQPQHF.

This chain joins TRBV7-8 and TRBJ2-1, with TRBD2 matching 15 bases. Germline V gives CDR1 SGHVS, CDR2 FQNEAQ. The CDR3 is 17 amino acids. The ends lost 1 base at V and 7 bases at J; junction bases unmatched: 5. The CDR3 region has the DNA TGTGCCAGCAGCTTAGTGCCCGGGACTAGCGGGAGGAATGAGCAGTTCTTC. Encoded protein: CASSLVPGTSGRNEQFF.

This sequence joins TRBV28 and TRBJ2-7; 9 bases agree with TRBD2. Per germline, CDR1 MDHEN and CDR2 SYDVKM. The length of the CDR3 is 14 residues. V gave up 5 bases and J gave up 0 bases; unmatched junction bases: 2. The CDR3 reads CASSLAGFSYEQYV. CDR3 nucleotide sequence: TGTGCCAGCAGTCTAGCGGGATTCTCCTACGAGCAGTACGTC.

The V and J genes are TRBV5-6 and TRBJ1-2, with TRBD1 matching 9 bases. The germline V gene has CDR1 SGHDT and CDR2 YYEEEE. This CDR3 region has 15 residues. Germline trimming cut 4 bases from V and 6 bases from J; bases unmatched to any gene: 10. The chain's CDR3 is CASSPDIQGADGYTF. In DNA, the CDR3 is TGTGCCAGCAGCCCCGACATACAGGGGGCGGATGGCTACACCTTC.

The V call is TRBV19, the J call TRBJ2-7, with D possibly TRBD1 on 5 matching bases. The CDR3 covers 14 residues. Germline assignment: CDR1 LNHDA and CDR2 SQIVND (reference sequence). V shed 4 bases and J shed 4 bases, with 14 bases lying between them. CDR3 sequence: CASSNKGHGYEQYF. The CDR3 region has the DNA TGTGCCAGTAGTAACAAGGGGCACGGGTACGAGCAGTACTTC.

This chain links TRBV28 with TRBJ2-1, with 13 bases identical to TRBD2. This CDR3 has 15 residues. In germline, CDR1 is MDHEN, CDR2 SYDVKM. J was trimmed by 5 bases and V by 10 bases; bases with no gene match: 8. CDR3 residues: CATLRGTSGDNEQFF. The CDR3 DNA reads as TGTGCCACCCTGAGGGGGACTAGCGGGGACAATGAGCAGTTCTTC.

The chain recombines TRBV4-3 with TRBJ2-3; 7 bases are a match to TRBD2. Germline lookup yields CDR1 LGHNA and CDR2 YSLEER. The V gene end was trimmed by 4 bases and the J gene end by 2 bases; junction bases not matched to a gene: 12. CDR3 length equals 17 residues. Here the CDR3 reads CASSPTRASGPTDTQYF. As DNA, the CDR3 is TGCGCCAGCAGCCCTACCAGGGCTAGCGGTCCCACAGATACGCAGTATTTT.

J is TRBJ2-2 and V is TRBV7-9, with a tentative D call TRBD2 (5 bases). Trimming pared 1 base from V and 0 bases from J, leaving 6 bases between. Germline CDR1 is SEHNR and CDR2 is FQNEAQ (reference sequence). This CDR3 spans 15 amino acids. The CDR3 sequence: CASSLVGANTGELFF. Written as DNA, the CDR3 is TGTGCCAGCAGCTTAGTCGGGGCGAACACCGGGGAGCTGTTTTTT.

CDR3 loop: CASSFLGGDIKNTEAFF. CDR3 DNA: TGTGCCAGCAGCTTTCTTGGGGGGGACATTAAGAACACTGAAGCTTTCTTT. This chain links TRBV7-2 with TRBJ1-1, with D perhaps matching TRBD1 (6 bases). V dropped 3 bases and J dropped 1 base, with 18 bases sitting between them. Germline V gene data show CDR1 as SGHTA and CDR2 as FQGNSA. The CDR3 is 17 residues long.

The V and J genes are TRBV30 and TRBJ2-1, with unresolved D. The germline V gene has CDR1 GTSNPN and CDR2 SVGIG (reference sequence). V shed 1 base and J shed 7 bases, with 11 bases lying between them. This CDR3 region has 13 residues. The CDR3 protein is CAWSGGRYNEQFF. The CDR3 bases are TGTGCCTGGAGTGGAGGTCGATATAATGAGCAGTTCTTC.

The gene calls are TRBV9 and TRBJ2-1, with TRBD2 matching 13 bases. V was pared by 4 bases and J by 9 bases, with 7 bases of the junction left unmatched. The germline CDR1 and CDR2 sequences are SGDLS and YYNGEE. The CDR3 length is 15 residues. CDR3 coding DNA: TGTGCCAGCAGCCCCCGGACTAGCGGGAGCGGTGAGCAGTTCTTC. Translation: CASSPRTSGSGEQFF.

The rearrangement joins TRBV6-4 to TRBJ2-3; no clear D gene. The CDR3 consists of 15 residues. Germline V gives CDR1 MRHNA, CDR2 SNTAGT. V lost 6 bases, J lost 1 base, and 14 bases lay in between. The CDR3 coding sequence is TGTGCCAGCAGCCCTGGAGTTTCAGGCACAGATACGCAGTATTTT. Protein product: CASSPGVSGTDTQYF.

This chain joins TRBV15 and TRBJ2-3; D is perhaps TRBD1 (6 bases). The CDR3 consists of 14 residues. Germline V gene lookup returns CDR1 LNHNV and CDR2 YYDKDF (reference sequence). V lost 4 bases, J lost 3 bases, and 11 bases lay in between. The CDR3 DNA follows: TGTGCCACCAGCATGGGGGCAGATACAGATACGCAGTATTTT. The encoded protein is CATSMGADTDTQYF.